The 5 T cell receptor beta chains presented below share a single source sample, sequenced in a study of shared clonotypes between healthy human individuals (TCRdb year 2020). Libraries came from the immunoSEQ multiplex PCR assay. TCRdb carries this immuneACCESS record with in-frame sequences only. Its versions omit some clonotypes, under half of them owing to an unresolved V gene in the studies checked, with the rest unexplained. The sample table shows about 2.3 million clones, and 85% to 95% are seen once. Jointly, the top ten make up roughly 0.34% of the sample. The sequenced material came from naive CD4+ T cells from PBMCs. The label giving this sample's cell subset or site can be read as: CD45RA+ positively selected. The receptors were gathered from a man aged 18-30 years in good health. Some clones in this sample may be carry-over from other donors' samples.

V and J are TRBV27 and TRBJ2-5; the D call may be TRBD1 or TRBD2 (5 bases each). The germline V and J ends were trimmed by 6 bases and 2 bases, with 16 bases remaining between them. The CDR3 length is 15 residues. Germline CDR1 and CDR2: MNHEY and SMNVEV (reference sequence). The CDR3 is CASRVQGRPQETQYF. The DNA for the CDR3 is TGTGCCAGCAGGGTCCAGGGACGGCCGCAAGAGACCCAGTACTTC.

About this clone: Other DNA sequences from this sample encode an identical CDR3 as well. The CDR3 reads CASSVGTGSSYEQYF. CDR3 DNA sequence: TGTGCCAGCAGCGTAGGGACAGGAAGCTCCTACGAGCAGTACTTC. The J gene is TRBJ2-7, the V gene TRBV9, with 7 bases aligning to TRBD1. The V gene's germline CDR1 is SGDLS and CDR2 YYNGEE. The CDR3 runs to 15 residues. The V segment lost 0 bases and the J segment 0 bases; nucleotides outside the gene matches: 3.

This clone was detected a few times. The V gene is TRBV11-2, the J gene TRBJ1-1; D call uncertain. V lost 3 bases and J 1 base, leaving 6 bases between the germline ends. The germline V gene encodes CDR1 SGHAT and CDR2 FQNNGV. This CDR3 contains 13 residues. In nucleotides, the CDR3 is TGTGCCAGCAGCTTTGCGAAGAACACTGAAGCTTTCTTT. This encodes CASSFAKNTEAFF.

The gene calls are TRBV11-2 and TRBJ2-1, with a possible D match to TRBD2 (7 bases). The germline V gene encodes CDR1 SGHAT and CDR2 FQNNGV. CDR3 length equals 16 residues. V was cut by 4 bases and J by 7 bases, with 20 bases left in between. The CDR3 sequence: CASSSTGGRGINEQFF. In DNA form, the CDR3 reads TGTGCCAGCAGCTCCACGGGGGGCAGGGGTATTAATGAGCAGTTCTTC.

This sequence joins TRBV5-1 and TRBJ2-7; 8 nucleotides agree with TRBD2. With 2 bases clipped from V and 3 bases from J, the junction kept 4 bases outside the gene matches. The CDR3 has 14 residues. Germline V gene sequence: CDR1 SGHRS, CDR2 YFSETQ. CDR3 sequence: CASSFGAGDYEQYF. The CDR3 nucleotides read TGCGCCAGCAGCTTCGGAGCGGGGGACTACGAGCAGTACTTC.